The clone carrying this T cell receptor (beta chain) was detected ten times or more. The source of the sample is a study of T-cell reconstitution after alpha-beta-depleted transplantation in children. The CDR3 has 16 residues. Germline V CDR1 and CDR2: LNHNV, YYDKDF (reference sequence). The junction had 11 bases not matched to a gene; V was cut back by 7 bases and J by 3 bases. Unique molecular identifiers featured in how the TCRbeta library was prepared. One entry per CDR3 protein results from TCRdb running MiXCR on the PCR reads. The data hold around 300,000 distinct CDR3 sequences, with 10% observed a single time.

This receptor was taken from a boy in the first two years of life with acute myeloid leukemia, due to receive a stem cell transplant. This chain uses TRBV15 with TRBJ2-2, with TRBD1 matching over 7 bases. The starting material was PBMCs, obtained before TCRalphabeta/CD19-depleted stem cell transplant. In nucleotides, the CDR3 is TGTGCCACCAATAGAAACCCGGGACAGCACACCGGGGAGCTGTTTTTT. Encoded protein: CATNRNPGQHTGELFF.